These 26 T cell receptor beta chains were all obtained from the same sample, sequenced in a study of shared clonotypes between healthy human individuals. The data were produced by immunoSEQ multiplex PCR, yet TCRdb's version contains in-frame clones alone and is incomplete. The table includes 2.5 million or so clones, more than 80% detected once. Sequences were obtained from naive CD4+ T cells sorted from blood. Stated subset: CD45RA+ positively selected. These receptors originate from a man aged 18 to 30 in good health.

V gene TRBV6-1 combines with J gene TRBJ2-3; the D gene is possibly TRBD2 (5 bases). Germline assignment: CDR1 MNHNS and CDR2 SASEGT. The CDR3 sequence is 15 residues long. The V gene lost 2 bases and the J gene lost 4 bases, with 13 bases spanning the gap. This chain's CDR3 is CASSEYEPGSDTQYF. The CDR3 DNA reads as TGTGCCAGCAGTGAATATGAACCGGGGTCAGATACGCAGTATTTT.

The CDR3 nucleotides are TGTGCCAGCAGCTTACAACAGGGTCAAGCCTACGAGCAGTACTTC. Protein product: CASSLQQGQAYEQYF. This chain links TRBV7-2 with TRBJ2-7, with a possible D match to TRBD1 (6 bases). The CDR3 has 15 amino acids. The V end was cut by 2 bases, the J end by 2 bases, with 13 bases between. Germline V gene data show CDR1 as SGHTA and CDR2 as FQGNSA.

This clone was counted a single time. J is TRBJ2-3 and V is TRBV5-1, with TRBD2 matching 8 bases. Germline loops: CDR1 SGHRS, CDR2 YFSETQ. This CDR3 spans 15 amino acids. V lost 7 bases and J lost 6; bases outside the gene matches: 13. CDR3 coding DNA: TGCGCCAGCCTGGGGGGGAATAGCGGGGCGGATACGCAGTATTTT. Protein sequence: CASLGGNSGADTQYF.

The chain is built from TRBV18 and TRBJ1-1; possibly TRBD1 for D (5 bases). CDR1 and CDR2 from the germline V gene are KGHSH and LQKENI. The CDR3 consists of 14 residues. V lost 10 bases, J lost 6 bases, and 21 bases lay in between. The CDR3: CATQSTGTYPEAFF. The CDR3 region has the DNA TGTGCCACCCAATCTACCGGGACGTATCCTGAAGCTTTCTTT.

This sequence joins TRBV30 and TRBJ2-7; D gene ambiguous. CDR3 length: 11 amino acids. Germline lookup yields CDR1 GTSNPN and CDR2 SVGIG (reference sequence). Trimming pared 2 bases from V and 6 bases from J, leaving 8 bases between. Here the CDR3 reads CAWSLGAEQYF. CDR3 bases: TGTGCCTGGAGTTTGGGCGCCGAGCAGTACTTC.

This clone showed up just once. The chain carries TRBV25-1 and TRBJ2-3; 8 nucleotides agree with TRBD2. With 8 bases clipped from V and 3 bases from J, the junction kept 13 bases outside the gene matches. CDR3 length equals 16 residues. Germline loops: CDR1 MGHDK, CDR2 SYGVNS. The CDR3 coding sequence is TGTGCCAGCTCCACGGAGCGAGCGGGAGTAACAGATACGCAGTATTTT. Translated: CASSTERAGVTDTQYF.

Notes on this clone: The sample has other DNA sequences that encode this CDR3 too. This chain uses TRBV5-1 with TRBJ2-5; 7 bases align to TRBD1. CDR3 length: 15 amino acids. The ends lost 0 bases at V and 0 bases at J; junction bases unmatched: 2. Germline-derived CDR1 and CDR2 are SGHRS and YFSETQ. The CDR3 reads CASSLGGQNQETQYF. The CDR3 nucleotides are TGCGCCAGCAGCTTGGGGGGACAGAACCAAGAGACCCAGTACTTC. Full variable domain (missing parts from reference TRBV5-1 and TRBJ2-5): KAGVTQTPRYLIKTRGQQVTLSCSPISGHRSVSWYQQTPGQGLQFLFEYFSETQRNKGNFPGRFSGRQFSNSRSEMNVSTLELGDSALYLCASSLGGQNQETQYFGPGTRLLVL.

This chain connects TRBV5-1 to TRBJ2-7; 12 bases line up with TRBD2. V trimming: 4 bases; J trimming: 6 bases; junction bases outside the gene matches: 17. The CDR3 consists of 18 residues. Germline loops: CDR1 SGHRS, CDR2 YFSETQ. Here the CDR3 reads CASSPRVAVGLAGIEQYF. CDR3 DNA: TGCGCCAGCAGCCCCCGGGTGGCAGTCGGACTAGCGGGGATCGAGCAGTACTTC.

The chain combines TRBV5-6 with TRBJ2-3; no firm D call. This CDR3 is built from 14 residues. Germline CDR1 is SGHDT and CDR2 is YYEEEE. Trimming left V 2 bases short and J 2 bases short, with 9 bases between. The CDR3 here is CASSFDTYTDTQYF. CDR3 in DNA: TGTGCCAGCAGCTTTGACACCTACACAGATACGCAGTATTTT.

V gene TRBV2 combines with J gene TRBJ1-3; 7 positions match TRBD1. In germline, CDR1 is SNHLY, CDR2 FYNNEI. J was trimmed by 4 bases and V by 5 bases; bases with no gene match: 8. The CDR3 contains 15 residues. CDR3 sequence reads: CASSSEGGLGNTIYF. CDR3 coding DNA: TGTGCCAGCAGTTCGGAAGGGGGCTTAGGAAACACCATATATTTT.

This sequence joins TRBV30 and TRBJ1-2; D is unresolved. Germline loops: CDR1 GTSNPN, CDR2 SVGIG (reference sequence). V was trimmed by 2 bases and J by 8 bases, leaving 24 bases between them. The CDR3 extends over 16 amino acids. The CDR3 here is CAWSISSAGALGGYTF. The CDR3 DNA sequence: TGTGCCTGGAGTATATCGTCGGCAGGCGCCCTGGGGGGCTACACCTTC.

The chain recombines TRBV29-1 with TRBJ2-1; the D gene is possibly TRBD2 (6 bases). V was clipped by 3 bases and J by 2 bases, with 14 bases between them. This CDR3 has 15 residues. The germline CDR1 and CDR2 sequences are SQVTM and ANQGSEA. In nucleotides, the CDR3 is TGCAGCGTTGATGAGGTGGAGGGACCCTACAATGAGCAGTTCTTC. This sequence encodes CSVDEVEGPYNEQFF.

This chain links TRBV10-2 with TRBJ2-5, with 10 nucleotides matching TRBD2. Germline V gives CDR1 WSHSY, CDR2 SAAADI. V lost 4 bases, J lost 5 bases, and 16 bases stayed unmatched. The CDR3 consists of 18 residues. The CDR3, as DNA: TGCGCCAGCAGTGCGGCTTACGGACTAGCGGAGTCGAGGGAGACCCAGTACTTC. Protein sequence: CASSAAYGLAESRETQYF.

This clone was seen a few times. J is TRBJ1-5 and V is TRBV10-3; no clear D gene. This CDR3 contains 13 residues. The germline V gene has CDR1 ENHRY and CDR2 SYGVKD. The ends were cut back, 4 bases at V and 1 base at J, with 5 bases in the middle. CDR3 nucleotides: TGTGCCATCAGTGGCATAAGCAATCAGCCCCAGCATTTT. Residues: CAISGISNQPQHF.

CDR3 nucleotide sequence: TGCAGCGTTGTTGGGACTGGGTTCTTTCAGTACTTC. Its translation is CSVVGTGFFQYF. The chain joins TRBV29-1 to TRBJ2-4; tentative D call: TRBD2 (6 bases). This CDR3 spans 12 amino acids. CDR1 is SQVTM and CDR2 is ANQGSEA in the germline V gene. V lost 4 bases to trimming and J lost 11 bases, with 15 bases between them.

This rearrangement joins TRBV11-2 to TRBJ1-1, with a weak D call TRBD1 (5 bases). The CDR3 sequence is 13 residues long. V shed 4 bases and J shed 12 bases, with 18 bases lying between them. Per the germline V gene, CDR1 is SGHAT and CDR2 is FQNNGV. CDR3 residues: CASSSTEPRGTFF. CDR3 coding DNA: TGTGCCAGCAGCTCGACAGAACCAAGAGGGACTTTCTTT.

This chain joins TRBV5-1 and TRBJ1-1, with TRBD1 matching over 9 bases. This CDR3 has 16 residues. Per the germline V gene, CDR1 is SGHRS and CDR2 is YFSETQ. With 4 bases clipped from V and 6 bases from J, the junction kept 13 bases outside the gene matches. In nucleotides, the CDR3 is TGCGCCAGCAGCCTTACGGGACAGGGAGCAGGGTCTGAAGCTTTCTTT. This codes for CASSLTGQGAGSEAFF.

The chain combines TRBV7-3 with TRBJ1-1; TRBD1 is a possible D gene (5 bases). From germline, CDR1 is SGHTA and CDR2 FQGTGA. This CDR3 has 13 amino acids. Trimming shortened V by 4 bases and J by 4 bases, and 10 bases separated the two germline ends. The CDR3 coding sequence is TGTGCCAGCAGCTCGCTGGGGGTCACTGAAGCTTTCTTT. It translates to CASSSLGVTEAFF.

This clone was seen only once. V usage is TRBV7-8 and J usage is TRBJ2-2; 9 nucleotides align to TRBD1. Per germline, CDR1 SGHVS and CDR2 FQNEAQ. The junction had 6 bases not matched to a gene; V was cut back by 3 bases and J by 4 bases. CDR3 length equals 16 residues. CDR3 in amino acids: CASSFTGGAGTGELFF. CDR3 sequence (DNA): TGTGCCAGCAGCTTTACAGGGGGCGCCGGCACCGGGGAGCTGTTTTTT.

The genes are TRBV5-6 and TRBJ1-5; the match to TRBD1 covers 7 bases. Germline V gene data show CDR1 as SGHDT and CDR2 as YYEEEE. Trimming cost V 3 bases and J 3 bases; bases outside gene matches: 3. CDR3 length: 14 residues. CDR3 region: CASSSTGPNQPQHF. CDR3 nucleotides: TGTGCCAGCAGCTCGACAGGGCCCAATCAGCCCCAGCATTTT.

A note on this clone: The same CDR3 also results from other DNA sequences found in this sample. The chain couples TRBV6-1 to TRBJ1-2, with 9 bases that match TRBD1. The CDR3 spans 13 residues. V dropped 6 bases and J dropped 4; count of bases not matched to a gene: 3. Germline values: CDR1 MNHNS, CDR2 SASEGT. In DNA, the CDR3 is TGTGCCAGCAGGGCGGACAGGGGCTATGGCTACACCTTC. It is translated as CASRADRGYGYTF.

V gene TRBV19 combines with J gene TRBJ2-7; TRBD1 aligns across 8 bases. This CDR3 is built from 15 residues. The trim removed 5 bases at V and 3 bases at J, leaving 9 bases unmatched. The germline CDR1 and CDR2 sequences are LNHDA and SQIVND (reference sequence). The CDR3 spells CASSAPGTGDYEQYF. In DNA form, the CDR3 reads TGTGCCAGTAGTGCGCCCGGGACAGGAGACTACGAGCAGTACTTC. The variable domain in full, with the rest retrieved from reference TRBV19 and TRBJ2-7, is DGGITQSPKYLFRKEGQNVTLSCEQNLNHDAMYWYRQDPGQGLRLIYYSQIVNDFQKGDIAEGYSVSREKKESFPLTVTSAQKNPTAFYLCASSAPGTGDYEQYFGPGTRLTVT.

As to this clone: Additional DNA sequences in this sample encode the identical CDR3. The CDR3 is CASSPPGFTDTQYF. In DNA form, the CDR3 reads TGTGCCAGCTCACCACCAGGGTTCACAGATACGCAGTATTTT. The chain recombines TRBV18 with TRBJ2-3; no clear D gene. The CDR3 is 14 residues long. Trimming took off 0 bases at V and 2 bases at J, with 6 bases between the two ends. Germline V gene data show CDR1 as KGHSH and CDR2 as LQKENI.

CDR3 in DNA: TGTGCCAGCAGACTCGGCCATAGCTCCTACGAGCAGTACTTC. This encodes CASRLGHSSYEQYF. The rearrangement joins TRBV6-5 to TRBJ2-7; D call uncertain. The germline V gene encodes CDR1 MNHEY and CDR2 SVGAGI. The CDR3 has 14 residues. V dropped 6 bases and J dropped 0 bases, with 12 bases sitting between them.

The rearrangement uses TRBV18 and TRBJ2-5; D not certain. The CDR3 consists of 13 residues. Germline V CDR1 and CDR2: KGHSH, LQKENI. The germline V and J ends were trimmed by 4 bases and 4 bases, with 10 bases remaining between them. CDR3: CASSLFDGETQYF. The CDR3 DNA is TGTGCCAGCTCACTCTTCGATGGAGAGACCCAGTACTTC. The whole variable domain, remainder taken from reference TRBV18 and TRBJ2-5, is NAGVMQNPRHLVRRRGQEARLRCSPMKGHSHVYWYRQLPEEGLKFMVYLQKENIIDESGMPKERFSAEFPKEGPSILRIQQVVRGDSAAYFCASSLFDGETQYFGPGTRLLVL.

The CDR3, as DNA: TGCGCCAGCAGTGACTGGGAGACCCAGTACTTC. This gives the protein CASSDWETQYF. The V and J genes are TRBV10-2 and TRBJ2-5; D remains unclear. The V gene's germline CDR1 is WSHSY and CDR2 SAAADI. The CDR3 sequence is 11 residues long. V lost 3 bases and J lost 5, with 4 bases in between.